The 14 T cell receptor beta chains below were found in one sample sequenced in a study of blood T cells in healthy people across ages. For the second PCR, which ran for about 7 to 11 cycles, a sample-barcoded 5' primer and a J-beta primer mix were used. TCRdb fed the 5' RACE reads into MiXCR, producing one record per CDR3 protein. The sample lists around 1.5 million distinct CDR3 sequences, roughly 64% occurring once. The material sequenced was blood. All receptors come from a man aged 18 to 30 in good health.

This sequence joins TRBV20-1 and TRBJ2-2; 8 bases line up with TRBD2. With 0 bases clipped from V and 10 bases from J, the junction kept 13 bases outside the gene matches. This CDR3 has 16 amino acids. CDR1 DFQATT and CDR2 SNEGSKA come from the germline V gene (reference sequence). CDR3 amino acids: CSARDPRLAFAEELFF. CDR3 DNA sequence: TGCAGTGCTAGAGATCCCCGACTAGCGTTTGCCGAGGAGCTGTTTTTT.

This clonotype was observed a handful of times. The chain has TRBV4-1 and TRBJ2-1; 7 positions match TRBD1. The CDR3 runs to 15 residues. V trimming: 1 base; J trimming: 7 bases; junction bases outside the gene matches: 7. The germline CDR1 and CDR2 sequences are MGHRA and YSYEKL. The CDR3 sequence: CASSQARQGWNEQFF. The CDR3 coding sequence is TGCGCCAGCAGCCAAGCTAGACAGGGTTGGAATGAGCAGTTCTTC.

Turning to this clonotype: A much larger clone lies a single base off, so this may be a read error. The J gene is TRBJ1-4, the V gene TRBV5-5, with D hard to call. Trimming left V 3 bases short and J 6 bases short, with 18 bases between. Germline CDR1 SGHKS, CDR2 YYEKEE (reference sequence). The CDR3 has 16 amino acids. CDR3 residues: CASSWTGGGEDEKLFF. CDR3 bases: TGTGCCAGCAGCTGGACCGGCGGAGGAGAGGATGAAAAACTGTTTTTT.

V gene TRBV11-2 combines with J gene TRBJ1-2; tentative D call: TRBD1 (5 bases). Trimming removed 4 bases at V and 3 bases at J, with 15 bases between. The CDR3 runs 15 residues. CDR1 SGHAT and CDR2 FQNNGV come from the germline V gene. The CDR3 is CASSSIRDRDYGYTF. The CDR3 nucleotides are TGTGCCAGCAGCTCAATAAGGGACCGAGACTATGGCTACACCTTC.

Note on this clonotype: One end of the junction is discordant with germline, which a read error may explain. V gene TRBV20-1 combines with J gene TRBJ2-7; 12 positions match TRBD2. The CDR3 has 14 residues. Per germline, CDR1 DFQATT and CDR2 SNEGSKA (reference sequence). CDR3 residues: CSATTSGSYYEQYF. The DNA of the CDR3 is TGCAGTGCAACGACTAGCGGGAGCTACTACGAACAGTACTTC.

This clonotype appeared a few times. The chain has TRBV6-6 and TRBJ1-2; maybe TRBD1 (5 bases). The V end lost 5 bases, the J end lost 4 bases, and 11 bases lay between the germline ends. This CDR3 is built from 13 residues. Per the germline V gene, CDR1 is MNHNY and CDR2 is SVGAGI (reference sequence). This CDR3 is CASSHGTLYGYTF. In nucleotides, the CDR3 is TGTGCCAGCAGTCACGGGACGCTCTATGGCTACACCTTC.

This clonotype was recorded once. The CDR3 is CASSITGGRGAKNIQYF. Written as DNA, the CDR3 is TGTGCCAGCAGCATCACAGGGGGCAGAGGGGCCAAAAACATTCAGTACTTC. The rearrangement links TRBV6-1 to TRBJ2-4, with TRBD1 identical over 9 bases. The germline V gene has CDR1 MNHNS and CDR2 SASEGT. The V segment lost 6 bases and the J segment 1 base; nucleotides outside the gene matches: 10. This CDR3 is 17 amino acids long.

This chain connects TRBV14 to TRBJ1-6, with no clear D. The CDR3 runs 14 residues. Germline assignment: CDR1 SGHDN and CDR2 FVKESK. V was shortened by 1 base and J by 4 bases, with 5 bases between the two germline ends. The CDR3 spells CASSQGTYNSPLHF. In DNA, the CDR3 is TGTGCCAGCAGCCAAGGAACATATAATTCACCCCTCCACTTT.

The chain joins TRBV5-1 to TRBJ2-2; TRBD2 might be the D (5 bases). The V gene lost 6 bases and the J gene lost 0 bases, with 9 bases spanning the gap. The CDR3 extends over 14 amino acids. Germline V gene sequence: CDR1 SGHRS, CDR2 YFSETQ. For the CDR3, the DNA is TGCGCCAGCACGGGGAACCCGAACACCGGGGAGCTGTTTTTT. This encodes CASTGNPNTGELFF.

This chain joins TRBV7-9 and TRBJ2-3; D possibly corresponds to TRBD2 (6 bases). The V end was cut by 5 bases, the J end by 3 bases, with 12 bases between. This CDR3 has 14 amino acids. The germline V gene encodes CDR1 SEHNR and CDR2 FQNEAQ (reference sequence). The CDR3 sequence: CASSIVAETDTQYF. CDR3 nucleotide sequence: TGTGCCAGCAGCATTGTAGCGGAGACAGATACGCAGTATTTT.

V and J are TRBV4-1 and TRBJ2-7; D is uncertain. The CDR3 is made up of 15 amino acids. Trimming took off 0 bases at V and 3 bases at J, with 12 bases between the two ends. The germline CDR1 and CDR2 sequences are MGHRA and YSYEKL. CDR3 protein: CASSQETAPLYEQYF. The CDR3 region has the DNA TGCGCCAGCAGCCAAGAAACAGCCCCCCTCTACGAGCAGTACTTC.

The chain links TRBV6-2 or TRBV6-3 to TRBJ1-5; 7 bases align to TRBD1. Germline V CDR1 and CDR2: MNHEY, SVGEGT. Losses at the gene ends were 2 bases for V and 7 bases for J; bases not matched to a gene: 8. This CDR3 has 15 amino acids. DNA of the CDR3: TGTGCCAGCAGTTACATCTCCGGGACAGCACAGCCCCAGCATTTT. It translates to CASSYISGTAQPQHF.

This chain links TRBV29-1 with TRBJ1-1; no clear D. The CDR3 spans 12 residues. V was shortened by 4 bases and J by 1 base, with 7 bases between the two germline ends. In germline, CDR1 is SQVTM, CDR2 ANQGSEA. The chain's CDR3 is CSVGVRNTEAFF. CDR3 sequence (DNA): TGCAGCGTTGGGGTTCGGAACACTGAAGCTTTCTTT.

The chain couples TRBV20-1 to TRBJ2-1; the D gene could be TRBD1 or TRBD2 (5 bases each). The CDR3 loop spans 13 amino acids. Germline V gene data show CDR1 as DFQATT and CDR2 as SNEGSKA (reference sequence). Deletions cut 4 bases from V and 9 bases from J, with 16 bases between. CDR3 nucleotide sequence: TGCAGTGCTACCCCGGGACCCCCTGGTGAGCAGTTCTTC. This sequence encodes CSATPGPPGEQFF.